A single sample is the source of the 21 T cell receptor beta chains below, sequenced in a study of radiation and T cells in renal cell carcinoma. Assay used: immunoSEQ multiplex PCR; TCRdb lists only in-frame clones, some missing. The top ten hold around 13% of the sample, which has roughly 140,000 clones, about 87% seen once. Time point reported: blood 2 weeks post-SBRT. Treatment here: 15 Gy SBRT to primary tumor, nephrectomy 4 weeks later. Sequences were derived from blood, sampled from a patient whose treatment included radiotherapy and nephrectomy. The source is a woman between 45 and 65 years old with renal cell carcinoma.

The rearrangement uses TRBV30 and TRBJ1-4; 7 nucleotides line up with TRBD1. Germline loops: CDR1 GTSNPN, CDR2 SVGIG (reference sequence). V was pared by 3 bases and J by 7 bases, with 8 bases of the junction left unmatched. This CDR3 comprises 14 residues. CDR3: CAWRKGDRGEKLFF. The CDR3 DNA sequence: TGTGCCTGGAGAAAGGGGGACAGAGGTGAAAAACTGTTTTTT.

This clone turned up a few times. CDR3 bases: TGTGCCAGCAGTGAATTCTTCGGCGGCACCGGGGAGCTGTTTTTT. It encodes CASSEFFGGTGELFF. The rearrangement uses TRBV2 and TRBJ2-2, with no clear D. The CDR3 sequence is 15 residues long. The germline V and J ends were trimmed by 2 bases and 4 bases, with 11 bases remaining between them. The germline gives CDR1 SNHLY, CDR2 FYNNEI. Based on the CDR3 plus reference TRBV2 and TRBJ2-2, the full variable domain is EPEVTQTPSHQVTQMGQEVILRCVPISNHLYFYWYRQILGQKVEFLVSFYNNEISEKSEIFDDQFSVERPDGSNFTLKIRSTKLEDSAMYFCASSEFFGGTGELFFGEGSRLTVL.

In this sample, this clone turned up once. CDR3 DNA: TGTGCCAGCAGTTTAAAAGGGAGGGAGGCAGGAAACACCATATATTTT. This codes for CASSLKGREAGNTIYF. This sequence joins TRBV27 and TRBJ1-3; D gene ambiguous. The CDR3 length is 16 residues. Germline V gene lookup returns CDR1 MNHEY and CDR2 SMNVEV (reference sequence). V was cut by 2 bases and J by 4 bases, with 15 bases left in between.

This clone was counted once. The chain recombines TRBV6-5 with TRBJ2-5, with D uncertain. Per the germline V gene, CDR1 is MNHEY and CDR2 is SVGAGI. V was trimmed by 2 bases and J by 5 bases, leaving 9 bases between them. This CDR3 has 13 amino acids. The CDR3 DNA follows: TGTGCCAGCAGTTACAGGGTTCTGGAGACCCAGTACTTC. Protein: CASSYRVLETQYF.

This clone was found once. This chain uses TRBV5-1 with TRBJ1-2; TRBD1 might be the D (6 bases). Germline V gene lookup returns CDR1 SGHRS and CDR2 YFSETQ. The V end lost 2 bases, the J end lost 8 bases, and 16 bases lay between the germline ends. The CDR3 contains 14 residues. The CDR3 reads CASSLSQGQFGYTF. The CDR3 region has the DNA TGCGCCAGCAGCTTATCACAGGGACAATTCGGCTACACCTTC.

This chain links TRBV7-9 with TRBJ1-2; 8 bases fit TRBD1. J lost 2 bases, V lost 3 bases, and 2 bases had no gene match. Germline assignment: CDR1 SEHNR and CDR2 FQNEAQ (reference sequence). This CDR3 region has 14 residues. The CDR3 loop is CASSFRTGNYGYTF. Written as DNA, the CDR3 is TGTGCCAGCAGCTTTCGGACAGGGAACTATGGCTACACCTTC. Full variable domain (rest looked up from reference TRBV7-9 and TRBJ1-2): DTGVSQNPRHKITKRGQNVTFRCDPISEHNRLYWYRQTLGQGPEFLTYFQNEAQLEKSRLLSDRFSAERPKGSFSTLEIQRTEQGDSAMYLCASSFRTGNYGYTFGSGTRLTVV.

The chain combines TRBV20-1 with TRBJ1-1; D uncertain. Germline assignment: CDR1 DFQATT and CDR2 SNEGSKA (reference sequence). This CDR3 is 10 amino acids long. Trimming took off 0 bases at V and 12 bases at J, with 8 bases between the two ends. CDR3 in DNA: TGCAGTGCTAGAGAGGAGAGGTCTTTCTTT. Protein sequence: CSAREERSFF.

The rearrangement links TRBV11-1 to TRBJ2-7; 12 bases align to TRBD2. This CDR3 region has 15 residues. The J segment lost 2 bases and the V segment lost 5 bases, leaving 4 bases of the junction unmatched. The germline V gene encodes CDR1 SGHAT and CDR2 FQDESV (reference sequence). Written as DNA, the CDR3 is TGTGCCAGCAGCGCTACTAGCGGGGGGCCCTACGAGCAGTACTTC. This encodes CASSATSGGPYEQYF.

The rearrangement joins TRBV2 to TRBJ1-1; no firm D call. Per germline, CDR1 SNHLY and CDR2 FYNNEI. CDR3 size: 12 residues. Trimming pared 7 bases from V and 8 bases from J, leaving 14 bases between. The CDR3 region is CASNRMGFEAFF. The DNA for the CDR3 is TGTGCCAGCAATCGTATGGGGTTCGAAGCTTTCTTT.

The V and J genes are TRBV7-3 and TRBJ1-2; 7 nucleotides match TRBD1. CDR1 SGHTA and CDR2 FQGTGA come from the germline V gene. The CDR3 totals 13 residues. After removal of 3 bases from V and 5 bases from J, the junction contained 3 bases not matched to a gene. CDR3 sequence: CASSLRGQYGYTF. CDR3 DNA: TGTGCCAGCAGCTTGAGGGGGCAATATGGCTACACCTTC.

The chain links TRBV25-1 to TRBJ2-2; no reliable D call. The CDR3 runs 17 residues. Germline V gene lookup returns CDR1 MGHDK and CDR2 SYGVNS. Trimming cost V 3 bases and J 4 bases, with 18 bases left between them. CDR3 coding DNA: TGTGCCAGCAGTGAGTCCTCGAATTATTACAGCACCGGGGAGCTGTTTTTT. Translation: CASSESSNYYSTGELFF. Full variable domain (rest looked up from reference TRBV25-1 and TRBJ2-2): EADIYQTPRYLVIGTGKKITLECSQTMGHDKMYWYQQDPGMELHLIHYSYGVNSTEKGDLSSESTVSRIRTEHFPLTLESARPSHTSQYLCASSESSNYYSTGELFFGEGSRLTVL.

This chain's CDR3 is CASSLQGAQETQYF. The CDR3 region has the DNA TGTGCCAGCAGTTTACAGGGTGCTCAGGAGACCCAGTACTTC. The chain is built from TRBV6-5 and TRBJ2-5; possible D gene TRBD1, 6 bases. V was cut by 4 bases and J by 5 bases, with 14 bases left in between. Germline lookup yields CDR1 MNHEY and CDR2 SVGAGI. This CDR3 region has 14 residues.

V gene TRBV6-1 combines with J gene TRBJ2-1; D might be TRBD1 (6 bases). V was cut by 3 bases and J by 6 bases, with 18 bases left in between. Germline values: CDR1 MNHNS, CDR2 SASEGT. CDR3 size: 16 residues. The CDR3 protein is CASSDPGQKGTNEQFF. DNA of the CDR3: TGTGCCAGCAGTGACCCGGGACAAAAAGGCACCAATGAGCAGTTCTTC.

This chain links TRBV6-5 with TRBJ2-7; D gene uncertain. V lost 6 bases and J lost 1, with 13 bases in between. This CDR3 region has 14 residues. The germline gives CDR1 MNHEY, CDR2 SVGAGI. The CDR3 DNA follows: TGTGCCAGCAGAGAACAGATTTCATCCTACGAGCAGTACTTC. Its translation: CASREQISSYEQYF.

This clone was recorded once. The chain has TRBV5-4 and TRBJ1-2; the D gene is possibly TRBD1 (6 bases). V was shortened by 2 bases and J by 4 bases, with 15 bases between the two germline ends. The germline V gene encodes CDR1 SGHNT and CDR2 YYREEE (reference sequence). CDR3 length equals 15 residues. CDR3 sequence (DNA): TGTGCCAGCAGCTTACCTACGACAGGTCCCTATGGCTACACCTTC. Protein: CASSLPTTGPYGYTF.

This clone was observed a handful of times. This chain uses TRBV7-9 with TRBJ2-1, with TRBD2 as a possible D gene (6 bases). Trimming pared 2 bases from V and 7 bases from J, leaving 12 bases between. The germline V gene has CDR1 SEHNR and CDR2 FQNEAQ (reference sequence). This CDR3 comprises 14 residues. CDR3 amino acids: CASSLSLASNEQFF. The DNA of the CDR3 is TGTGCCAGCAGCTTATCCCTAGCGTCTAATGAGCAGTTCTTC. The variable domain in full, with the rest retrieved from reference TRBV7-9 and TRBJ2-1, is DTGVSQNPRHKITKRGQNVTFRCDPISEHNRLYWYRQTLGQGPEFLTYFQNEAQLEKSRLLSDRFSAERPKGSFSTLEIQRTEQGDSAMYLCASSLSLASNEQFFGPGTRLTVL.

The V and J genes are TRBV11-2 and TRBJ1-5; no definite D call. V lost 0 bases and J lost 6, with 12 bases in between. The CDR3 has 15 amino acids. The germline V gene has CDR1 SGHAT and CDR2 FQNNGV. The CDR3 coding sequence is TGTGCCAGCAGCTTAGATCTTGTTTTAGGTCAGCCCCAGCATTTT. Its protein is CASSLDLVLGQPQHF.

This clone was seen a few times. The rearrangement uses TRBV11-1 and TRBJ1-1; TRBD1 matches 7 bases. The CDR3 runs to 12 residues. The germline V gene encodes CDR1 SGHAT and CDR2 FQDESV (reference sequence). The V and J ends lost 2 bases and 10 bases, in that order; junction bases with no gene match: 4. The DNA of the CDR3 is TGTGCCAGCAGCTTAAGGTCAGGGGGAGCTTTCTTT. This sequence encodes CASSLRSGGAFF.

The chain uses TRBV13 and TRBJ1-6; D gene ambiguous. Germline V lookup: CDR1 PRHDT, CDR2 FYEKMQ (reference sequence). CDR3 length equals 14 residues. Deletions cut 1 base from V and 7 bases from J, with 8 bases between. CDR3 sequence (DNA): TGTGCCAGCAGCTTAGAACCCAGGAATTCACCCCTCCACTTT. Protein: CASSLEPRNSPLHF.

The J gene is TRBJ1-4, the V gene TRBV5-4; 10 nucleotides align to TRBD1. The J segment lost 5 bases and the V segment lost 4 bases, leaving 5 bases of the junction unmatched. Germline V gene lookup returns CDR1 SGHNT and CDR2 YYREEE (reference sequence). The CDR3 is 15 amino acids. In DNA form, the CDR3 reads TGTGCCAGCAGCACCGGACAGGGGGTAAATGAAAAACTGTTTTTT. It encodes CASSTGQGVNEKLFF.

The chain uses TRBV9 and TRBJ2-2; tentative D call: TRBD2 (5 bases). Per germline, CDR1 SGDLS and CDR2 YYNGEE. This CDR3 is built from 13 residues. Trimming removed 0 bases at V and 8 bases at J, with 8 bases between. CDR3 DNA sequence: TGTGCCAGCAGCGTAGTTGCGGGTGGGGAGCTGTTTTTT. It is translated as CASSVVAGGELFF.